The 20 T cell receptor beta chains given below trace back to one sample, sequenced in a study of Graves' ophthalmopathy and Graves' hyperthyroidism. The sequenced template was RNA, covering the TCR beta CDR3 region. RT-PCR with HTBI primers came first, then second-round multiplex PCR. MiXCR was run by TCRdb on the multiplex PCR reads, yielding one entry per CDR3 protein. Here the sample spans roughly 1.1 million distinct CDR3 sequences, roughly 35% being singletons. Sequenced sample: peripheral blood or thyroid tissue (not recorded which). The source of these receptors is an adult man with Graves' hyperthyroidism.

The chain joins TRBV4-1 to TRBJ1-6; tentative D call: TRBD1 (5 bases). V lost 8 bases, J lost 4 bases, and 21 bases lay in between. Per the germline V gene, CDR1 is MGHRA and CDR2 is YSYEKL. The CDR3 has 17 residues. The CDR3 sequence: CASSQAISKGYNSPLHF. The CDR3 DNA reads TGCGCCAGCTCACAGGCTATTTCTAAGGGTTATAATTCACCCCTCCACTTT.

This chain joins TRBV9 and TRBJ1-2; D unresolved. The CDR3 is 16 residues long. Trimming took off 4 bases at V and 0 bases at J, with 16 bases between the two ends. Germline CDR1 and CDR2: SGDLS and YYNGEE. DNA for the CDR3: TGTGCCAGCAGCTTAGTCCGTACCAGAACTAACTATGGCTACACCTTC. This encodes CASSLVRTRTNYGYTF.

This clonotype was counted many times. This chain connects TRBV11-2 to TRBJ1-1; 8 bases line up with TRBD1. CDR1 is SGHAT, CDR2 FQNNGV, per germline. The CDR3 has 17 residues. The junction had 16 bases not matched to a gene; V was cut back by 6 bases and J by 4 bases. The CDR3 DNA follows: TGTGCCAGCAGATTCGGCCAGGGGGCTACTATGAGCACTGAAGCTTTCTTT. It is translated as CASRFGQGATMSTEAFF.

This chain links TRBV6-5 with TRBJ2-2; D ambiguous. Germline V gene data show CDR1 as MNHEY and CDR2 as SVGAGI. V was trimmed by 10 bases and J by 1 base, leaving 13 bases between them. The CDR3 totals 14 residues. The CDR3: CATARSMNTGELFF. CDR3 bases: TGTGCCACGGCGCGAAGCATGAACACCGGGGAGCTGTTTTTT.

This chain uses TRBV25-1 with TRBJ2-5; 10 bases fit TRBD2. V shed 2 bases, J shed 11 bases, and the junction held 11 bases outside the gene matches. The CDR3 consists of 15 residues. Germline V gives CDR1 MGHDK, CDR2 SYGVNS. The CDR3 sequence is CASSEILAGRAEQYF. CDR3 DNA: TGTGCCAGCAGTGAAATACTAGCGGGGAGGGCTGAGCAGTACTTC.

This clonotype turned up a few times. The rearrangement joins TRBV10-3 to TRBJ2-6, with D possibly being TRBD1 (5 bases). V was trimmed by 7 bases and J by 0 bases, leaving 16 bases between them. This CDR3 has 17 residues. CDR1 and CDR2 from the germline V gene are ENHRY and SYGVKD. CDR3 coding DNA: TGTGCCATCACCAGGGCCCAATTTACCTCTGGGGCCAACGTCCTGACTTTC. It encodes CAITRAQFTSGANVLTF.

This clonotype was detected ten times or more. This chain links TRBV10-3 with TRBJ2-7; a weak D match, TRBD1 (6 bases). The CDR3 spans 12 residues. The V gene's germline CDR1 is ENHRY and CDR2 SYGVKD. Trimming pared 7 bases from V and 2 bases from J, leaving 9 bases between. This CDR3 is CAITSGAYEQYF. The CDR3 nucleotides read TGTGCCATCACCTCAGGGGCCTACGAGCAGTACTTC.

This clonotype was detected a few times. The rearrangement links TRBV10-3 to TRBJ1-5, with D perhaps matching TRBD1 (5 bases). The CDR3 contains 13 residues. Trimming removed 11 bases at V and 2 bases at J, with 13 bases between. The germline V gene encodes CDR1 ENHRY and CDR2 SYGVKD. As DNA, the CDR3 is TGTGCCTCCGGGGGTGTTGGCAATCAGCCCCAGCATTTT. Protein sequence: CASGGVGNQPQHF.

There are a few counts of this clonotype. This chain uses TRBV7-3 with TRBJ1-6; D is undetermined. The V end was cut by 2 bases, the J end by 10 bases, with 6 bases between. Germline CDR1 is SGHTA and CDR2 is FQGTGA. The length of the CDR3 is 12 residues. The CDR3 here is CASSLVQSPLHF. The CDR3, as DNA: TGTGCCAGCAGCTTAGTGCAGTCACCCCTCCACTTT.

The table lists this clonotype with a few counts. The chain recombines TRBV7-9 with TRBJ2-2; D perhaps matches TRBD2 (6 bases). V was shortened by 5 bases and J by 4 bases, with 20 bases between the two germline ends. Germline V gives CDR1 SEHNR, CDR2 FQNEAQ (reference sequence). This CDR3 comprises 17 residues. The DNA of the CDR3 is TGTGCCAGCAGCCCCGAGGCGGGAATGGGGCGCACCGGGGAGCTGTTTTTT. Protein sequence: CASSPEAGMGRTGELFF.

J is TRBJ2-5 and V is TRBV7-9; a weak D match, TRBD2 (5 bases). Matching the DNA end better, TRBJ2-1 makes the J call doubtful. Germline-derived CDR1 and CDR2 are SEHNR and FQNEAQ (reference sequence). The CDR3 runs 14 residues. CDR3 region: CASSWQRAGDEQFF. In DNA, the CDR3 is TGTGCCAGCAGCTGGCAGAGGGCAGGTGATGAGCAGTTCTTC.

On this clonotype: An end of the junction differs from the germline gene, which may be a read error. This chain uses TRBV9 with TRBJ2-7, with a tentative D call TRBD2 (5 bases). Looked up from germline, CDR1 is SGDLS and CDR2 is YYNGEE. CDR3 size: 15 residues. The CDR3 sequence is CAGSLGSAGAYEQYF. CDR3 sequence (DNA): TGTGCCGGCAGCTTAGGTTCGGCCGGGGCCTACGAGCAGTACTTC.

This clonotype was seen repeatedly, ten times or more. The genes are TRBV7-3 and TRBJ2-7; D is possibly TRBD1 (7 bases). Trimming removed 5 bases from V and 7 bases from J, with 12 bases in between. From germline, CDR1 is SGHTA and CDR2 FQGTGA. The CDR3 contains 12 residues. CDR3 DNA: TGTGCCAGCAGCCGGGACAGCGGGGAGCAGTACTTC. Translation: CASSRDSGEQYF. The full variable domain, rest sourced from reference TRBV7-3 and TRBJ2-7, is GAGVSQTPSNKVTEKGKYVELRCDPISGHTALYWYRQSLGQGPEFLIYFQGTGAADDSGLPNDRFFAVRPEGSVSTLKIQRTERGDSAVYLCASSRDSGEQYFGPGTRLTVT.

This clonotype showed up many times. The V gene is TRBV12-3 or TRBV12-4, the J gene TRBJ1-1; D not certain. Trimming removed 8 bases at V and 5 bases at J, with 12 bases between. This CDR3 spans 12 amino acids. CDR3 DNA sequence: TGTGCCAGCGGGAAGAGGCGGACTGAAGCTTTCTTT. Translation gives CASGKRRTEAFF.

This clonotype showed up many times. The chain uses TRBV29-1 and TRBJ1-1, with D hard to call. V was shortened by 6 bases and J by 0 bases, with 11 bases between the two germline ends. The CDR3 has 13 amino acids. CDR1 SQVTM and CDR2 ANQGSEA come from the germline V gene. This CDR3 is CSVYVDLNTEAFF. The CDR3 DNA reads TGCAGCGTGTACGTGGACCTGAACACTGAAGCTTTCTTT.

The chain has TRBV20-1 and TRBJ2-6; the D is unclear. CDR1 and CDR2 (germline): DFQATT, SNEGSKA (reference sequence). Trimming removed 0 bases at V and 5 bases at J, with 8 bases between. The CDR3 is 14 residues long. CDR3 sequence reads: CSARDLTRANVLTF. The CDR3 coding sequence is TGCAGTGCTAGAGATCTTACCAGGGCCAACGTCCTGACTTTC.

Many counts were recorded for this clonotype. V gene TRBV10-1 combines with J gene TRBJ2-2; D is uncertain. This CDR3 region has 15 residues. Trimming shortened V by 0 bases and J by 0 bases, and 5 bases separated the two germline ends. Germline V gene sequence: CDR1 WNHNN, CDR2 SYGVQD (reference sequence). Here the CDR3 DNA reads TGCGCCAGCAGTGAGTCCACGGCGAACACCGGGGAGCTGTTTTTT. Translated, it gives CASSESTANTGELFF.

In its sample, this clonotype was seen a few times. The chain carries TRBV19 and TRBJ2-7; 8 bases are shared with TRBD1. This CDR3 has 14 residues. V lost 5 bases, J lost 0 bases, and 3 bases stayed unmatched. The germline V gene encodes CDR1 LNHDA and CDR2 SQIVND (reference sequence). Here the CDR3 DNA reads TGTGCCAGTAGTCAGCAGGGGGCCTCCTACGAGCAGTACTTC. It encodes CASSQQGASYEQYF.

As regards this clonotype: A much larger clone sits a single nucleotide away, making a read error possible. The CDR3 bases are TGTGCCAGCAGCTCGCCGCCTCAAGAGGCCCAGTACTTC. It translates to CASSSPPQEAQYF. This chain connects TRBV5-4 to TRBJ2-5; the D is unclear. Germline loops: CDR1 SGHNT, CDR2 YYREEE (reference sequence). This CDR3 is built from 13 residues.

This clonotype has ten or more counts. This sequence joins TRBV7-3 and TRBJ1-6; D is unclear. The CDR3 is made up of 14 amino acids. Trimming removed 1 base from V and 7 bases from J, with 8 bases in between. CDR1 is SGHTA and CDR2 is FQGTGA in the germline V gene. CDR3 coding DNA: TGTGCCAGCAGCTTAATAGCAGGAAATTCACCCCTCCACTTT. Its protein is CASSLIAGNSPLHF.